Presented here are 6 T cell receptor beta chains from one specimen sequenced in a study of identical twins. Each CDR3 protein is one row after TCRdb ran MiXCR on the 5' RACE reads. The sample yields fewer than 650,000 distinct CDR3 sequences, 9.5% to 10% seen once. A further study also used this sample, focusing on yellow fever vaccine responses in identical twins.

Sequenced material: PBMCs. Receptors were obtained from a woman under 30 in good health.

This clonotype has a count of ten or more. The chain joins TRBV4-3 to TRBJ2-1, with 7 bases aligning to TRBD2. Germline CDR1 and CDR2: LGHNA and YSLEER. The CDR3 spans 14 residues. V shed 4 bases, J shed 2 bases, and the junction held 2 bases outside the gene matches. The CDR3 reads CASSRGTTYNEQFF. The CDR3 nucleotides are TGCGCCAGCAGCCGAGGGACTACCTACAATGAGCAGTTCTTC.

This clonotype has a handful of counts. The chain has TRBV10-3 and TRBJ2-5; D possibly corresponds to TRBD1 (6 bases). The CDR3 runs 14 residues. V was trimmed by 7 bases and J by 2 bases, leaving 14 bases between them. Germline V gives CDR1 ENHRY, CDR2 SYGVKD. Here the CDR3 reads CAIKGDSLQETQYF. The CDR3 DNA follows: TGTGCCATCAAGGGGGATAGTCTACAAGAGACCCAGTACTTC.

The CDR3 here is CASSIGADPSTDTQYF. CDR3 nucleotides: TGTGCCAGTAGTATAGGGGCGGACCCTAGCACAGATACGCAGTATTTT. The V gene is TRBV19, the J gene TRBJ2-3; D remains ambiguous. V was clipped by 1 base and J by 0 bases, with 11 bases between them. Germline V gene sequence: CDR1 LNHDA, CDR2 SQIVND (reference sequence). The length of the CDR3 is 16 residues.

This clonotype has more than one count but fewer than ten. The V and J genes are TRBV20-1 and TRBJ2-5, with a weak D call TRBD2 (5 bases). CDR1 is DFQATT, CDR2 SNEGSKA, per germline (reference sequence). The CDR3 runs to 16 residues. Trimming shortened V by 4 bases and J by 7 bases, and 25 bases separated the two germline ends. CDR3 residues: CSAIRHPDEPRGTQYF. The DNA of the CDR3 is TGCAGTGCTATCAGGCACCCGGACGAGCCCCGGGGGACCCAGTACTTC.

This clonotype was observed a handful of times. The chain recombines TRBV20-1 with TRBJ2-7, with D maybe TRBD2 (5 bases). CDR3 length: 13 amino acids. Germline values: CDR1 DFQATT, CDR2 SNEGSKA (reference sequence). The V and J ends lost 6 bases and 1 base respectively, with 13 bases between them. CDR3 nucleotides: TGCAGTGCCCAGCTAGCTTCATCCTACGAGCAGTACTTC. It translates to CSAQLASSYEQYF.

The rearrangement links TRBV6-6 to TRBJ2-7; D unclear. CDR1 and CDR2 from the germline V gene are MNHNY and SVGAGI (reference sequence). Trimming shortened V by 4 bases and J by 6 bases, and 7 bases separated the two germline ends. CDR3 length equals 11 residues. Here the CDR3 reads CASSFGPEQYF. In DNA form, the CDR3 reads TGTGCCAGCAGTTTCGGGCCCGAGCAGTACTTC.